Below are 4 T cell receptor beta chains sequenced from a single sample in a study of cytotoxic CD8 clonotypes in ibrutinib-treated CLL. The assay was immunoSEQ multiplex PCR, and TCRdb's table has in-frame clones only and misses some. Found here are hundreds of thousands of clones, roughly three quarters of them singletons; the top ten hold about an eighth. Sequenced material: PBMCs, taken after 12 months of ibrutinib treatment. These receptors came from a human donor with chronic lymphocytic leukemia.

This rearrangement joins TRBV12-1 to TRBJ2-7; TRBD2 is the table's D call, not checked against the DNA. TRBV12-1 is an annotated pseudogene. The CDR3 has 13 residues. The DNA for the CDR3 is TGTGCCAGCAGCTTTCTCCGTTTCCACGAGCAGTACTTC. Translating it yields CASSFLRFHEQYF.

The J gene is TRBJ1-1, the V gene TRBV27, with 7 positions matching TRBD1. CDR1 is MNHEY, CDR2 SMNVEV, per germline (reference sequence). The CDR3 length is 16 residues. With 0 bases clipped from V and 6 bases from J, the junction kept 10 bases outside the gene matches. The CDR3 loop is CASSLSGATGSPEAFF. Here the CDR3 DNA reads TGTGCCAGCAGTTTATCGGGGGCGACAGGGAGCCCTGAAGCTTTCTTT.

V and J are TRBV2 and TRBJ1-2; TRBD1 matches at 10 bases. This CDR3 comprises 14 residues. V lost 9 bases, J lost 8 bases, and 12 bases stayed unmatched. Germline CDR1 reads SNHLY; CDR2 reads FYNNEI. The CDR3 spells CASTPQGTGEGYTF. The DNA for the CDR3 is TGTGCCAGTACCCCGCAGGGGACAGGGGAAGGCTACACCTTC.

The V gene is TRBV6-1, the J gene TRBJ2-3; the D call may be TRBD1 or TRBD2 (5 bases each). Trimming cost V 4 bases and J 3 bases, with 14 bases left between them. Germline V gene data show CDR1 as MNHNS and CDR2 as SASEGT. There are 15 residues in the CDR3. The CDR3 nucleotides read TGTGCCAGCAGTGGGGGGACCAGTGGAACAGATACGCAGTATTTT. This translates into CASSGGTSGTDTQYF.